This T cell receptor beta chain was retrieved from a study of regulatory and conventional T cells in RAG deficiency (dated by TCRdb to about 2017). Context from the whole study: High-throughput TCR beta sequencing was used to compare the diversity and composition of the Treg, conventional CD4+ and CD8+ T cell repertoires of RAG-deficient patients with those of healthy controls. General findings and caveats noted by the study authors: Compared with controls, Omenn syndrome and CID/AS patients had approximately 95-fold fewer unique TCR beta sequences in Treg cells, whereas the reduction in the other subsets was around 9.1-fold. Shorter CDR3 lengths were found in all patient T-cell subsets, and >80% Treg-Tconv repertoire overlap at nucleotide and amino acid level was observed in Omenn syndrome patients. Some T-cell subset analyses were not performed for some subjects. Compared with control T-cell subpopulations, the RAG-deficient patients had markedly lower Shannon entropy and higher Simpson indices. In Omenn syndrome patients, sorted CD25-high CD127-low cells may represent peripherally activated cells rather than bona fide Treg cells.

Worth noting for this clone: The antigen it binds to is not known. No much larger clone exists at a distance of one base, and base qualities are not known.

Before genomic DNA extraction, conventional CD4+ T cells were isolated from blood as CD25-low CD127-high cells. Fewer than ten healthy control donors were used as the comparison group for repertoire analyses. The method was the immunoSEQ multiplex PCR assay. Rearranged TCR beta chain products were amplified from the genomic DNA of sorted T-cell subsets and were then sequenced. As for the original processing: Shannon entropy and Simpson indices were used to quantify the repertoire diversity of productive TCR beta rearrangements. To gauge clonal expansion, the frequencies of the 100 most abundant productive TCR beta clonotypes among total reads were added together. The TRB repertoires were scored with a self-reactivity index that is based on amino acid usage at CDR3beta positions 6 and 7. Two-way ANOVA was used for repertoire analyses, and Student t or Mann-Whitney tests were used for flow cytometric analyses. TCRdb obtained this table from immuneACCESS and retained in-frame rearrangements with V and J assigned. These tables miss some clones; where compared with another copy, unresolved V genes account for less than half of the shortfall, and the remainder is unexplained. V, J and clone size were drawn from that table, and D and trimming were deduced from the DNA. The sample data list some 21,000 clones, and 90% to 95% of these were observed just once. The ten largest clones represent roughly 0.71% of the sample.

The CDR3 holds 14 amino acids from the cysteine to the phenylalanine. Solely the CDR3 DNA is kept, with 42 bases framed from the first base. Relative to germline, V is missing 7 bases and J is missing 6 bases, with 11 bases of the junction outside any gene match. Based on the germline V gene, the CDR1 and CDR2 sequences are SNHLY and FYNNEI. This same sample was also taken into another study, of regulatory T cells. Drawing on the second study: The multiplex PCR used 52 forward TRBV primers and 13 reverse TRBJ primers, with assay-based and computational corrections for amplification bias. Restricted unique TRB V-J pairs and skewed V and J gene usage were observed in patient repertoires, most markedly in regulatory T cells. The study compared T-cell receptor beta repertoires of sorted regulatory, conventional CD4+ and CD8+ T cells between CD3G-deficient patients and healthy controls. Ficoll density separation was used to isolate peripheral blood mononuclear cells. Within the immunoSEQ assay, multiplex PCR amplified rearranged TRB loci from genomic DNA. Sequencing of the TRB amplicons was done on an Illumina HiSeq platform. Custom algorithms error-filtered the raw sequences and aligned the raw sequences to reference gene sequences, after which the immunoSEQ online tools were used for analysis. Frequencies of productive and nonproductive TRB rearrangements were evaluated among both unique and total sequences. Prism software was used to run t tests, Mann-Whitney tests or two-way ANOVA for comparisons between groups.

The chain employs TRBV2 and TRBJ1-2, with 7 bases in between that match TRBD1. Sequencing was performed on CD4+ T cells sorted from blood. The origin of this receptor is a human donor in good health. DNA sequence: TGTGCCAGCAAGGTCCAGACAGGGATTCATGGCTACACCTTC. Its protein reads: CASKVQTGIHGYTF. Outside the CDR3, residues come from the reference TRBV2 and TRBJ1-2 proteins, so the full variable domain is: EPEVTQTPSHQVTQMGQEVILRCVPISNHLYFYWYRQILGQKVEFLVSFYNNEISEKSEIFDDQFSVERPDGSNFTLKIRSTKLEDSAMYFCASKVQTGIHGYTFGSGTRLTVV.